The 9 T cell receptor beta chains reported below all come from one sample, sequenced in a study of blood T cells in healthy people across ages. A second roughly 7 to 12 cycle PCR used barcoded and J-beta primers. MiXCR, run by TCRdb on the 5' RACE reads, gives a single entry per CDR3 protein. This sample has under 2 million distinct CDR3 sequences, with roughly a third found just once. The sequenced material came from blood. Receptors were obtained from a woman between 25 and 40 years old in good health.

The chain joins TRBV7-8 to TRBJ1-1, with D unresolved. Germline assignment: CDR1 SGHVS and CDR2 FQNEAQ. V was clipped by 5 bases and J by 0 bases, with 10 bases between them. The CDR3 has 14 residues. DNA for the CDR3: TGTGCCAGCAGCGTTGGATACATGAACACTGAAGCTTTCTTT. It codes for CASSVGYMNTEAFF.

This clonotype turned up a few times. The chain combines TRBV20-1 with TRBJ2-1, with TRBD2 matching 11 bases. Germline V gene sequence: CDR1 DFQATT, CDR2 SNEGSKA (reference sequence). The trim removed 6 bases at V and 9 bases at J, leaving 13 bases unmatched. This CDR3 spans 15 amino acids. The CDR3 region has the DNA TGCAGTGCGCGACTAGCGGGAACGGGTTCGGGTGAGCAGTTCTTC. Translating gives CSARLAGTGSGEQFF.

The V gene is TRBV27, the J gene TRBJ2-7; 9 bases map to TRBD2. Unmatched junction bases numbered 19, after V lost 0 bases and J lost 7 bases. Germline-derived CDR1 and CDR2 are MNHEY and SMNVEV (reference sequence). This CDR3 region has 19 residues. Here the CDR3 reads CASSLSVLGREGRLREQYF. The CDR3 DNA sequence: TGTGCCAGCAGTTTATCGGTTTTGGGGCGGGAGGGCCGTCTGCGGGAGCAGTACTTC.

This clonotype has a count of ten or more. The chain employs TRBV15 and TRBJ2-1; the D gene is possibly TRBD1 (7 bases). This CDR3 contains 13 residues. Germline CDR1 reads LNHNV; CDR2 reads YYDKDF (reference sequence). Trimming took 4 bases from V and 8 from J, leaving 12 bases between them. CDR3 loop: CATSTPRGDEQFF. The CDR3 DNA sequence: TGTGCCACCAGCACCCCCAGGGGGGATGAGCAGTTCTTC.

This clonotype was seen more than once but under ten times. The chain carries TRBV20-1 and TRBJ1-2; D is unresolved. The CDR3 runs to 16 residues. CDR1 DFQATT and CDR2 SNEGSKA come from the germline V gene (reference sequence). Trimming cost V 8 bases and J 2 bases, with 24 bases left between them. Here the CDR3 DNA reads TGCAGTCCCCACAAGCCAGACACATGGTGGAACTATGGCTACACCTTC. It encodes CSPHKPDTWWNYGYTF.

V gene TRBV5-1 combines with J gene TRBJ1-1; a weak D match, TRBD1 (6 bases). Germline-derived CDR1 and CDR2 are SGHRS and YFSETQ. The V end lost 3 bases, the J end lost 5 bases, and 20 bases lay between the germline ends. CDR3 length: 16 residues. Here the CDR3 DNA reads TGCGCCAGCAGCTCCCTGGGCAGGGGAGGAGGGACTGAAGCTTTCTTT. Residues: CASSSLGRGGGTEAFF.

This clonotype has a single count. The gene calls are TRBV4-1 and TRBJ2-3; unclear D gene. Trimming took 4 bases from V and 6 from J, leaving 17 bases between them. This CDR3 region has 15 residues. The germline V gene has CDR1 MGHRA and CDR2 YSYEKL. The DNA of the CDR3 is TGCGCCAGCAGCCCCTCGTTGTGGCTTCCGGATACGCAGTATTTT. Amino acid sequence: CASSPSLWLPDTQYF.

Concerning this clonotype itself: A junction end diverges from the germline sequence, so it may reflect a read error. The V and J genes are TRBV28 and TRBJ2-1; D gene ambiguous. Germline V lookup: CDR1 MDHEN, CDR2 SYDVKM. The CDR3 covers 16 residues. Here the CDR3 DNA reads TGTGCCAGCGGTTTAGGTACGCTGGGCAGCTACAATGAGCAGTTCTTC. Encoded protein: CASGLGTLGSYNEQFF.

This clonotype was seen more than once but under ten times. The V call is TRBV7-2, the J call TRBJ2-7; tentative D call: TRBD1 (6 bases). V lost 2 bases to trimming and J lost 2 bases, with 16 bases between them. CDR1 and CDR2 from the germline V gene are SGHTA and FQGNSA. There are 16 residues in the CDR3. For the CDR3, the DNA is TGTGCCAGCAGCTTAATAGGGGGAGAAATCCCCTACGAGCAGTACTTC. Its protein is CASSLIGGEIPYEQYF.